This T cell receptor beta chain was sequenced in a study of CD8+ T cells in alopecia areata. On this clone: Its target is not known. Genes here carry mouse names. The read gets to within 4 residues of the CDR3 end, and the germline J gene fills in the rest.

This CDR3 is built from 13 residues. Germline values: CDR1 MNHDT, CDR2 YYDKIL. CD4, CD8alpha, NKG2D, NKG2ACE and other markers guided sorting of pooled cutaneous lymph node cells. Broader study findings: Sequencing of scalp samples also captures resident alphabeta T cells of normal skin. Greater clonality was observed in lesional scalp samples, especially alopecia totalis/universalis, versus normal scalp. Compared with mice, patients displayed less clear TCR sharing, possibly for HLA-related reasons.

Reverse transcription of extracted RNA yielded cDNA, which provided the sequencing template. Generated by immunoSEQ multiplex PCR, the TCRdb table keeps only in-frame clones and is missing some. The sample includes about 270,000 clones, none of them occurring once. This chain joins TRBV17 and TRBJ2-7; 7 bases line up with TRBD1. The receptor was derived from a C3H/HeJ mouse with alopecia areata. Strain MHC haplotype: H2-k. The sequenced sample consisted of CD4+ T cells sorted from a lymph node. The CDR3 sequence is CASSRVGQYEQYF. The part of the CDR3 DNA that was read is TGTGCTAGCAGTAGAGTGGGACAGTAT.